This T cell receptor beta chain appears in the sequencing data of a study of blood T cell repertoires in COVID-19 (dated by TCRdb to about 2020). Turning to the overall study: Collaborator samples came from the United States, Italy and Spain and covered acute and convalescent phases of COVID-19. The prospective study material was composed of cDNA or gDNA derived from T cells, B-cell-depleted T cells, or PBMCs. The dataset comprised deeply sampled blood TCRbeta repertoires from subjects exposed to, actively infected with, or recovered from COVID-19. A freely available public database, intended as a resource for researchers studying the immune response to SARS-CoV-2, is where the repertoires were released. The samples were drawn from the first 160 participants of the ongoing ImmuneRACE study and from over 950 subjects provided by 6 global collaborators. A de-identified subject ID, COVID-19 status, age in years and sex were almost always included in the sample metadata. Where HLA class I and class II types were available, the types were taken from metadata supplied by the sample provider, not from assay-based typing. The investigation overall reported the following: Clinical and demographic metadata were provided uncurated, with the amount varying by source and participant.

CDR1 and CDR2 (SSHAT, FNYEAQ) derive from the germline V gene (reference sequence). CDR3 length: 15 amino acids, cysteine to phenylalanine. CDR3 DNA only is kept here, 45 bases in frame from base 1. In the prospective study, participants were about 18 to 95 years old, resided in approximately 25 geographic areas of the United States, and were enrolled through a virtual design. In the prospective study, participants were assigned to cohorts based on the clinical history participants reported in a screening survey and a study questionnaire. Recovered participants in ImmuneRACE Cohort 3 were defined as having two consecutive negative NP/OP PCR tests, clearance from a healthcare professional, or resolution of symptoms. Mobile phlebotomists in the prospective study collected whole blood, serum and a nasopharyngeal or oropharyngeal swab from every participant. Prospective study participants could optionally give additional blood draws and questionnaires over a 2-month period. Prospective study blood samples were shipped either frozen or at room temperature before DNA extraction.

This clone was counted a few times. No cognate antigen has been identified for it. A read error may produce the germline difference seen at one junction end. TCRbeta CDR3 regions were amplified from genomic DNA using the immunoSEQ Assay, a bias-controlled multiplex PCR. The source study handled its data this way. Within the assay, amplification of reference gene primers was used to estimate how many nucleated cells each sample contained. To quantify the absolute abundance of each unique TCRbeta CDR3 rearrangement, sequence reads were collapsed and filtered. Productive Simpson clonality was computed per sample as the square root of Simpson's diversity index over productive rearrangements. Drawn from immuneACCESS, this table holds only the in-frame rearrangements with V and J called that TCRdb kept. Clones are partly lost; checked studies trace under half to an unresolved V gene and leave the rest unexplained. Clonal size and the V and J genes are those of that table, whereas D and trimming came from the DNA. The sample table records about 200,000 clones; roughly 85% of these occur just once. The ten largest clones add up to about 17% of the sample.

Recombination connected TRBV7-7 to TRBJ2-7; the junction holds 8 bases that match TRBD2. The specimen sequenced was PBMCs or T cells enriched from blood (not recorded which). This clonotype was obtained from a middle-aged man who had recovered from COVID-19. The CDR3 in this case is CASSLAPGLGDEQYF. At the DNA level, the sequence is TGTGCTAGCAGCTTAGCGCCGGGACTAGGCGACGAGCAGTACTTC. Outside the CDR3, residues come from the reference TRBV7-7 and TRBJ2-7 proteins, so the full variable domain is: GAGVSQSPRYKVTKRGQDVTLRCDPISSHATLYWYQQALGQGPEFLTYFNYEAQPDKSGLPSDRFSAERPEGSISTLTIQRTEQRDSAMYRCASSLAPGLGDEQYFGPGTRLTVT.